A selection of T cell receptor beta chains follows, all from one sample in a study of shared clonotypes between healthy human individuals. Assay used: immunoSEQ multiplex PCR; TCRdb lists only in-frame clones, some missing. The data contain 1,500,000 or so clones, approximately 97% of them singletons. Sequencing input: naive CD4+ T cells sorted from blood. The receptors were gathered from a man between 25 and 39 years old in good health. CDR3s include the opening cysteine and the closing phenylalanine or tryptophan. A D gene is named only where the DNA matches it firmly. Some rows have no size entry. The others give once, few or many, or a class for an expanded clone.

abundance	v_gene	d_gene	j_gene	CDR3aa	CDR3nt
once	TRBV7-9	TRBD2	TRBJ2-7	CASTTVGGTNRQYF	TGTGCCAGCACTACAGTGGGGGGGACGAACCGGCAGTACTTC
.	TRBV30	TRBD2	TRBJ2-7	CAGTSGSGTLGPYEQYF	TGTGCCGGGACCTCGGGTAGCGGGACATTAGGACCCTACGAGCAGTACTTC
.	TRBV14	TRBD1	TRBJ1-1	CASGTGGVVTEAFF	TGTGCCAGCGGGACAGGGGGCGTGGTAACTGAAGCTTTCTTT
.	TRBV9	TRBD2	TRBJ2-7	CASSRTSGPLPSYEQYF	TGTGCCAGCAGCAGGACTAGCGGGCCGCTGCCATCCTACGAGCAGTACTTC
.	TRBV6-1	TRBD2	TRBJ2-3	CASSGRTSGMADTQYF	TGTGCCAGCAGTGGGAGGACTAGCGGGATGGCAGATACGCAGTATTTT
.	TRBV5-8	TRBD2	TRBJ2-3	CASSLGLASRTDTQYF	TGTGCCAGCAGCTTAGGACTAGCCTCGCGCACAGATACGCAGTATTTT
.	TRBV2	.	TRBJ2-3	CASSGEASRSTDTQYF	TGTGCCAGCAGTGGTGAGGCTAGCCGTAGCACAGATACGCAGTATTTT
.	TRBV15	.	TRBJ1-1	CATSTAMDKRNEAFF	TGTGCCACCAGCACAGCAATGGACAAGAGGAATGAAGCTTTCTTT
.	TRBV6-6	.	TRBJ1-2	CASKGRSTINYGYTF	TGTGCCAGCAAGGGCAGGAGTACTATTAACTATGGCTACACCTTC
.	TRBV7-8	.	TRBJ1-5	CAVGANGNQPQHF	TGTGCCGTGGGGGCGAATGGCAATCAGCCCCAGCATTTT
.	TRBV5-1	.	TRBJ1-4	CASSKVGTRDEKLFF	TGCGCCAGCAGCAAGGTTGGGACGCGGGATGAAAAACTGTTTTTT
.	TRBV7-9	TRBD2	TRBJ2-7	CASSPTSGGGNEQYF	TGTGCCAGCAGCCCGACTAGCGGGGGGGGAAACGAGCAGTACTTC
.	TRBV6-4	.	TRBJ1-5	CASSANSNQPQHF	TGTGCCAGCAGTGCCAATAGCAATCAGCCCCAGCATTTT
.	TRBV30	.	TRBJ2-1	CAWSVEESYNEQFF	TGTGCCTGGAGTGTAGAGGAGTCCTACAATGAGCAGTTCTTC
.	TRBV7-6	.	TRBJ2-3	CASSLVVGATDTQYF	TGTGCCAGCAGCTTAGTGGTGGGGGCCACAGATACGCAGTATTTT
.	TRBV6-1	.	TRBJ2-7	CAGSVLLDRGEQYF	TGTGCCGGCAGCGTCCTTTTAGACCGGGGCGAGCAGTACTTC
.	TRBV10-3	.	TRBJ2-4	CAISEAQGENIQYF	TGTGCCATCAGTGAGGCGCAGGGCGAAAACATTCAGTACTTC
.	TRBV5-6	TRBD2	TRBJ2-3	CASSAIAGLADTQYF	TGTGCCAGCAGCGCTATAGCGGGCCTTGCCGATACGCAGTATTTT
.	TRBV28	.	TRBJ1-1	CASAGWQSNTEAFF	TGTGCCAGCGCGGGATGGCAATCGAACACTGAAGCTTTCTTT
.	TRBV5-8	TRBD2	TRBJ2-3	CASSFGTSGTDTQYF	TGTGCCAGCAGCTTTGGGACTAGCGGCACAGATACGCAGTATTTT
.	TRBV5-1	.	TRBJ2-1	CASSPGTSGFNEQFF	TGCGCCAGCAGCCCCGGGACATCGGGTTTCAATGAGCAGTTCTTC
.	TRBV6-5	.	TRBJ2-7	CASSYYLGGLYEQYF	TGTGCCAGCAGTTATTACTTAGGCGGTCTCTACGAGCAGTACTTC
.	TRBV7-9	TRBD2	TRBJ2-1	CASSLTSGSPYNEQFF	TGTGCCAGCAGCTTAACTAGCGGGAGCCCCTACAATGAGCAGTTCTTC
.	TRBV28	.	TRBJ2-3	CASKSGSHTDTQYF	TGTGCCAGCAAGTCTGGTAGTCACACAGATACGCAGTATTTT
.	TRBV7-9	.	TRBJ1-1	CASSSQNTEAFF	TGTGCCAGCAGCTCCCAGAACACTGAAGCTTTCTTT
.	TRBV10-3	.	TRBJ1-2	CAISEDGHGYTF	TGTGCCATCAGTGAAGATGGCCATGGCTACACCTTC
.	TRBV28	TRBD2	TRBJ2-1	CASSSTSGLAGWYNEQFF	TGTGCCAGCAGTTCCACTTCAGGACTAGCGGGATGGTACAATGAGCAGTTCTTC